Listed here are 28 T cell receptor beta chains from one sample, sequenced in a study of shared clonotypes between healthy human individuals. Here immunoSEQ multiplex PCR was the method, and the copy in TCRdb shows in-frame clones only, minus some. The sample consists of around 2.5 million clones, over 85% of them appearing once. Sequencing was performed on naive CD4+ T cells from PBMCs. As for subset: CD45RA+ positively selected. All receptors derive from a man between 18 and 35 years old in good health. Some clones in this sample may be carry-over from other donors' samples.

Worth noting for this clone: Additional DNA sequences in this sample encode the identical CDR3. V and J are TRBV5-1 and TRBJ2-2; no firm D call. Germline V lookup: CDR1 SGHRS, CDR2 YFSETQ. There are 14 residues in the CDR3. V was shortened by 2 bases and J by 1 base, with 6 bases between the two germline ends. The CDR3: CASSFDGNTGELFF. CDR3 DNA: TGCGCCAGCAGCTTCGACGGGAACACCGGGGAGCTGTTTTTT.

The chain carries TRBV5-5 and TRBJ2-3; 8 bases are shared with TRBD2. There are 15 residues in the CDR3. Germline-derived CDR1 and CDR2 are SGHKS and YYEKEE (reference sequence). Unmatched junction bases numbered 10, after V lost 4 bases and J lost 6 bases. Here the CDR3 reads CASSPGREGSDTQYF. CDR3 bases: TGTGCCAGCAGCCCGGGTCGGGAGGGTTCCGATACGCAGTATTTT.

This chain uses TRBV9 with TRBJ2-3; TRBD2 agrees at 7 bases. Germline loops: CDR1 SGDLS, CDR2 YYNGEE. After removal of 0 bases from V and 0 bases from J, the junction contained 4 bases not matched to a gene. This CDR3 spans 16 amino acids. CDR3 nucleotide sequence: TGTGCCAGCAGCGTAGCGATAGCGGGTAGCACAGATACGCAGTATTTT. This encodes CASSVAIAGSTDTQYF.

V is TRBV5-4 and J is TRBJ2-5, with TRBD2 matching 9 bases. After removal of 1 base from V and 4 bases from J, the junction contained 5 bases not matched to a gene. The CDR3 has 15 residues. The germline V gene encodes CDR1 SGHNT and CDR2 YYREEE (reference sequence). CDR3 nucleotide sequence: TGTGCCAGCAGCTTGAAGCGGGGGGACGGAGAGACCCAGTACTTC. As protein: CASSLKRGDGETQYF.

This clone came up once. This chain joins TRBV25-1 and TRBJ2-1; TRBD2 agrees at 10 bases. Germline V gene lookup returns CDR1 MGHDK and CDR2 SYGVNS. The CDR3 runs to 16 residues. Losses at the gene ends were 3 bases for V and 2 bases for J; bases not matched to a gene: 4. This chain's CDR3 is CASSDSTSGPYNEQFF. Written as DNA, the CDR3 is TGTGCCAGCAGTGATTCGACTAGCGGGCCCTACAATGAGCAGTTCTTC.

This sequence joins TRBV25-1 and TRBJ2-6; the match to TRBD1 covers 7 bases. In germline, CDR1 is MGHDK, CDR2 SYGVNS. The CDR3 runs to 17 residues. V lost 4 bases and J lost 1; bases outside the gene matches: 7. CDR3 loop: CASSAHRGSSGANVLTF. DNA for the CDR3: TGTGCCAGCAGTGCTCACAGGGGATCTTCTGGGGCCAACGTCCTGACTTTC.

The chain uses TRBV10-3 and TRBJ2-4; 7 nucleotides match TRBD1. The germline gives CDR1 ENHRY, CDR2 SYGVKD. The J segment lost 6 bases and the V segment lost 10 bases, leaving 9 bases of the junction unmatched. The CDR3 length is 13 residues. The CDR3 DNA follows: TGTGCCACACAGACAGGGTATGGAAACATTCAGTACTTC. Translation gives CATQTGYGNIQYF.

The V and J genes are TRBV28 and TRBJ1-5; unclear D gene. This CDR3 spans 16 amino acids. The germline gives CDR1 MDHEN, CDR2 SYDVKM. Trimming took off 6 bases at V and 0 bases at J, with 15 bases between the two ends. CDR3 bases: TGTGCCAGCAGCCCTAACGGCCTCTATAGCAATCAGCCCCAGCATTTT. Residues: CASSPNGLYSNQPQHF.

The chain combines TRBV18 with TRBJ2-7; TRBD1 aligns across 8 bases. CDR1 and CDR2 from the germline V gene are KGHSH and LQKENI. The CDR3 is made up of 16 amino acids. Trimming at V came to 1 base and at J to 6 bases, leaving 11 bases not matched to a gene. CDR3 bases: TGTGCCAGCTCACCACGGCAAACCGGGACAGGCGGCGAGCAGTACTTC. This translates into CASSPRQTGTGGEQYF.

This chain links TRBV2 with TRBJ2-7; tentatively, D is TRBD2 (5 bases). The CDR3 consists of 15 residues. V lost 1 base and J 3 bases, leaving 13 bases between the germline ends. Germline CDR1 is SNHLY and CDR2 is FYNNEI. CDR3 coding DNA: TGTGCCAGCAGTGAAGACGGGGTTGGGATCTACGAGCAGTACTTC. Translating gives CASSEDGVGIYEQYF.

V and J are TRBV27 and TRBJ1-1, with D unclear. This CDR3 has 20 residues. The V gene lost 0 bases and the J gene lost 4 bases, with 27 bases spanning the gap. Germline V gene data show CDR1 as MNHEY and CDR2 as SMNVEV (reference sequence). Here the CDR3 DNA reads TGTGCCAGCAGTTTATCCGCCTTACATCGGGCCGATCGACGGGGCACTGAAGCTTTCTTT. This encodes CASSLSALHRADRRGTEAFF.

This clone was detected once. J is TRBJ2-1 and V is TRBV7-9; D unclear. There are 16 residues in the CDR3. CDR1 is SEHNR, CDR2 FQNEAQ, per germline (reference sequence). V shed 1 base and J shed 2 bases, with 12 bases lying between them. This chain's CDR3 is CASSLEVLGPYNEQFF. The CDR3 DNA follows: TGTGCCAGCAGCTTAGAGGTCCTGGGCCCCTACAATGAGCAGTTCTTC.

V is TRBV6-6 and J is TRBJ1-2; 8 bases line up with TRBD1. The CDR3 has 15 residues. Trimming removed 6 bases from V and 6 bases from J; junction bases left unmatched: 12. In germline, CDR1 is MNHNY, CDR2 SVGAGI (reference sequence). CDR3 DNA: TGTGCCAGCAGCCCGACAGGGGACAATAGGAATGGCTACACCTTC. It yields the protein CASSPTGDNRNGYTF.

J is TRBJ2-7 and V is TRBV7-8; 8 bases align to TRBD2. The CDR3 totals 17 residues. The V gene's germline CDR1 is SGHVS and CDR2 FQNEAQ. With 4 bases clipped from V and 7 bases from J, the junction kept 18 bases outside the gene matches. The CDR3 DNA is TGTGCCAGCAGCTCCCCGGGACTAGTATCCCTCTTTAGGGAGCAGTACTTC. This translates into CASSSPGLVSLFREQYF.

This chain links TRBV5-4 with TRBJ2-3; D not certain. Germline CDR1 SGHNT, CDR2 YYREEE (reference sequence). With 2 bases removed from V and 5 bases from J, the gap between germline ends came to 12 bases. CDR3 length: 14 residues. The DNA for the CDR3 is TGTGCCAGCAGCTTACGTGCCGGAATAGATACGCAGTATTTT. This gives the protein CASSLRAGIDTQYF.

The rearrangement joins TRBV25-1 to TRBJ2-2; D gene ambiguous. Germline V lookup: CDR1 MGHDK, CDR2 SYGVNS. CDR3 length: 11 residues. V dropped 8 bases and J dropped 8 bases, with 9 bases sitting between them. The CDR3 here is CASEFLGELFF. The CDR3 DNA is TGTGCCAGCGAATTTCTGGGGGAGCTGTTTTTT.

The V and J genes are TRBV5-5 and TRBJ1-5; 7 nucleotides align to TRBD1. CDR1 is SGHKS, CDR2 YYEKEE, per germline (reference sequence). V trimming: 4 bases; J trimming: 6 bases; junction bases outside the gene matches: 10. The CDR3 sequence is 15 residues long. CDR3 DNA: TGTGCCAGCAGCAGCGGGACAGCCACCGGTCAGCCCCAGCATTTT. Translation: CASSSGTATGQPQHF.

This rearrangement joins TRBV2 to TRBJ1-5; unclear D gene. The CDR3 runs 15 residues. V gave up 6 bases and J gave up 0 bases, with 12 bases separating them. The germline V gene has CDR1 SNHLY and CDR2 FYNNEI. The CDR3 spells CASRDWPDSNQPQHF. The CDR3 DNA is TGTGCCAGCAGGGACTGGCCGGATAGCAATCAGCCCCAGCATTTT.

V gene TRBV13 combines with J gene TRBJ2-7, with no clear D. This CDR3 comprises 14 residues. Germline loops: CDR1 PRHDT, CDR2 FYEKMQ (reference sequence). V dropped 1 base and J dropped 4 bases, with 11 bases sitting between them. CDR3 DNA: TGTGCCAGCAGCTTAGAAGGGCAAGAATACGAGCAGTACTTC. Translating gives CASSLEGQEYEQYF.

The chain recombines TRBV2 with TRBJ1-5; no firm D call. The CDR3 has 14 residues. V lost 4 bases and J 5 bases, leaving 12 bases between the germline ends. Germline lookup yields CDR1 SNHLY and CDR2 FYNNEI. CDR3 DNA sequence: TGTGCCAGCAGTGCCGGGGTGAGGGATCAGCCCCAGCATTTT. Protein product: CASSAGVRDQPQHF.

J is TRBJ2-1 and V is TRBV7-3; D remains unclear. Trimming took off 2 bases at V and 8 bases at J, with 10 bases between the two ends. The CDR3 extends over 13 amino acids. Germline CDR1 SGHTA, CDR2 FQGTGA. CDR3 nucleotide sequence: TGTGCCAGCAGCTTAGTCGTTTACGATGAGCAGTTCTTC. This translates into CASSLVVYDEQFF.

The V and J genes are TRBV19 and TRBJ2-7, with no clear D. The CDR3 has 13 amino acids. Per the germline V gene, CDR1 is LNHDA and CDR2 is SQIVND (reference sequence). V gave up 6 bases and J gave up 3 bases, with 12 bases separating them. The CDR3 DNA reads TGTGCCAGTAGGGGTTGGGAAGGCTACGAGCAGTACTTC. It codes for CASRGWEGYEQYF. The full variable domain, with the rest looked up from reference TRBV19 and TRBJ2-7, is DGGITQSPKYLFRKEGQNVTLSCEQNLNHDAMYWYRQDPGQGLRLIYYSQIVNDFQKGDIAEGYSVSREKKESFPLTVTSAQKNPTAFYLCASRGWEGYEQYFGPGTRLTVT.

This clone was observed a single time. The chain's CDR3 is CASSYGTTNEQFF. The DNA of the CDR3 is TGTGCCAGCAGCTACGGGACTACCAATGAGCAGTTCTTC. V is TRBV5-4 and J is TRBJ2-1; 7 bases are shared with TRBD2. In germline, CDR1 is SGHNT, CDR2 YYREEE (reference sequence). Trimming took 3 bases from V and 6 from J; bases not matched to a gene: 3. CDR3 size: 13 residues. Full variable domain (missing parts from reference TRBV5-4 and TRBJ2-1): ETGVTQSPTHLIKTRGQQVTLRCSSQSGHNTVSWYQQALGQGPQFIFQYYREEENGRGNFPPRFSGLQFPNYSSELNVNALELDDSALYLCASSYGTTNEQFFGPGTRLTVL.

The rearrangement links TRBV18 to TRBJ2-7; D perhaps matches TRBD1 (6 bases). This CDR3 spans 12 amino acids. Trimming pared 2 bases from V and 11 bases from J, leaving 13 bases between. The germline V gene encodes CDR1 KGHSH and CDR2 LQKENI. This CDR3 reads CASSPGQPREYF. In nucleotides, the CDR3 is TGTGCCAGCTCACCAGGACAGCCGAGGGAGTACTTC.

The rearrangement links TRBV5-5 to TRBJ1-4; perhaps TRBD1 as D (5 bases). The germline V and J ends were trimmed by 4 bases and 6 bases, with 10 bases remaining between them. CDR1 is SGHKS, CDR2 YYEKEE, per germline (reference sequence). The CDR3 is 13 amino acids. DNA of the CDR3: TGTGCCAGCAGCCGCGGGACGGATGAAAAACTGTTTTTT. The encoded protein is CASSRGTDEKLFF.

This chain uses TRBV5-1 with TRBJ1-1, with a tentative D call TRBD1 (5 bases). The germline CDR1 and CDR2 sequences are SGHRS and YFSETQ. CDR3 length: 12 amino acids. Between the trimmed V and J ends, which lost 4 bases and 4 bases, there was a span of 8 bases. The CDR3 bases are TGCGCCAGCAGCGGGGGTATCACTGAAGCTTTCTTT. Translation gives CASSGGITEAFF.

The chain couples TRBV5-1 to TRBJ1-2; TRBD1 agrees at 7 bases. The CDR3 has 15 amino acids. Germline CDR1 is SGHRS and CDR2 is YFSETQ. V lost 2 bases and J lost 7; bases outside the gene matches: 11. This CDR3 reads CASSLQGNPLSGYTF. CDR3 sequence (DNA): TGCGCCAGCAGCTTACAGGGGAATCCATTGTCTGGCTACACCTTC.

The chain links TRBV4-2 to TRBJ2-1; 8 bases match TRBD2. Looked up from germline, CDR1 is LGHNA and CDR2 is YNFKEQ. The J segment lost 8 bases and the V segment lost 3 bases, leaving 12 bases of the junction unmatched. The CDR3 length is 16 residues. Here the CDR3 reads CASSHATGLDADEQFF. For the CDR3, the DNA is TGTGCCAGCAGCCATGCGACGGGACTAGATGCCGATGAGCAGTTCTTC.